The entry below gives a single TCR beta chain sequence along with its context. Its cognate antigen has yet to be identified. No per-base quality is available; no much larger clone lies one base away. According to the study, the label for this sample's time point signals: newly diagnosed GD, antithyroid drugs for less than 3 months. For both TCR sequencing and RNA sequencing, RNA was extracted from PBMCs in TRIzol. The diagnosis of Graves' disease followed American Thyroid Association guidelines. Recruitment of patients was carried out at an endocrinology department in Xi'an, China. From each patient, 7.5 to 9.5 milliliters of peripheral blood was collected into an EDTA anticoagulant tube. Ficoll Paque Plus density gradient separation was used to isolate PBMCs, and no further T cell sorting was done. An Agilent 2100 Bioanalyzer and agarose gel were used to assess RNA quality, and a NanoDrop 2000 was used to measure RNA concentration.

Receptor amplification or capture employed multiplex PCR. TCRdb records Illumina HiSeq 4000 as the sequencer. iRepertoire HTBI primers and Arm-PCR amplification of CDR3 regions were used to construct TCR beta libraries. Before sequencing, the PCR products underwent gel purification. The authors' analysis ran thus. Gene usage analysis of CDR3 amino acid clonotypes used the approximately 62 TRBV and about 13 TRBJ segments found across samples. Filtered high-quality paired reads were merged into contigs using COPE and FqMerger. BLAST was used to align contigs to the IMGT TRBV, TRBD and TRBJ reference genes, and CDR3 was defined following IMGT. Any clonotype with a frequency above 0.1% was counted as a highly expanded clone. Shannon entropy was used to measure repertoire diversity, and the Gini coefficient was used to measure V-J evenness. Clonotypes shared by more than one individual were considered public. Clones were called with MiXCR by TCRdb after fastp trimmed the public reads at Q25, and only in-frame beta chains were retained. Identical CDR3 protein sequences are pooled into one entry, listed with their most common genes and DNA. The V and J calls were not made by the authors but by TCRdb's processing. The sample table records about 420,000 distinct CDR3 sequences; around 15% of these occur just once. Of the sample, around a quarter falls within the top ten clones.

The data were taken from a study of regulatory T cells in long-lasting Graves disease (dated by TCRdb to the early 2020s). Looking at the study overall: Newly diagnosed Graves' disease patients had taken antithyroid drugs for less than 3 months. Patients with persistent Graves' disease were compared with patients with newly diagnosed Graves' disease using TCR sequencing and RNA sequencing of peripheral blood. The study took place in China and was registered as a clinical trial. A total of roughly 33 samples were covered by TCR sequencing, comprising approximately 13 persistent and around 20 newly diagnosed Graves' disease patients. On the study overall, not on this receptor specifically: Only the TCR beta chain was sequenced and analyzed. The study examined only peripheral blood because the primary lesion, thyroid tissue, could not be accessed. More public clonotypes were shared among persistent patients (around 2,600) than among newly diagnosed patients (approximately 930). Compared with newly diagnosed patients, persistent Graves' disease patients had lower TCR Shannon entropy and fewer highly expanded clones, which suggests clonal expansion. The authors acknowledged the small sample size as a limitation that may reduce accuracy.

This sample was shared with a second study, whose subject was T cells in Graves' hyperthyroidism and ophthalmopathy. As that second study puts it: A patient counted as having stable Graves' hyperthyroidism if no progression to ophthalmopathy occurred over 18 months of follow-up. Hyperthyroidism patients were newly diagnosed, had a disease duration of under 2 months, and were aged 18 to 65 years. Any patient with an uncontrolled infection, another autoimmune disease, pregnancy or lactation was excluded. Diagnoses relied on clinical symptoms, serum thyroxine and TRAb, thyroid ultrasound and orbital computed tomography. The first round of RT-PCR for the TCR CDR3 was performed with the HTBI primer set and the Qiagen OneStep RT-PCR kit. Most expanded thyroid clonotypes (frequency above 0.001) were also detected in blood, a finding suggesting that blood repertoires may reflect thyroid immune responses. In cross-validation, a model built on a 13 V-J signature told ophthalmopathy apart from stable hyperthyroidism with approximately 90% sensitivity and roughly 81% specificity, and in testing the same model reached 80%/75%. In validation, progression to ophthalmopathy was predicted by the model with around 71% sensitivity and approximately 78% specificity, a median of 6.5 months before onset. TCR V-J signatures able to tell the groups apart were searched for in a discovery cohort of about a hundred patients, of whom about 40 had Graves' ophthalmopathy and under 65 had stable Graves' hyperthyroidism. Prospective prediction of ophthalmopathy was tested in an independent validation cohort consisting of 18 to 20 hyperthyroidism patients and approximately 16 patients who later progressed to ophthalmopathy. The roughly 100 discovery patients were divided at random into training and test sets in a 7:3 ratio. The study also compared thyroid tissue and blood T-cell repertoires from five or six Graves' hyperthyroidism patients. Once sampling was done, hyperthyroidism patients were given methimazole at a starting dose of 30 mg daily, whereas ophthalmopathy patients were given high-dose intravenous methylprednisolone. Libraries were constructed in a second round of multiplex PCR, after which size selection and purification were carried out. Paired-end sequencing of the libraries was performed with 100 bp reads on an Illumina HiSeq2000. Raw data were processed with SOAPnuke, discarding reads with adapters, uncalled bases, mean Phred below 15, or no exact constant-primer or identifier match. COPE v1.2.5 was used to merge high-quality paired reads, and clonotypes were defined as unique nucleotide sequences. Clonotypes were aligned to IMGT TRBV, TRBD and TRBJ reference segments using MiTCR v1.1. Only V-J combinations with frequency above 0.0001, covering 98% to 99.2% of repertoires, were analysed. A TCS score was defined as the ratio between F50 (clonal expansion) and ExV (chaos), using BLOSUM62-based TCRdist between CDR3 peptides within each V-J. Welch's t-statistics and random forest reduced roughly 540 V-J features to 10 to 15, which were used in a naive Bayes classifier (R e1071). No statistical method was used to fix the sample size in advance, and group allocation was not hidden from the investigators. TCR Vbeta CDR3 sequencing of 120 to 150 peripheral blood samples (43 ophthalmopathy, roughly 72 hyperthyroidism and roughly 17 progressor patients) is reported in the paper.

The source of this sequence is a woman aged 18-29 years with Graves disease. Donor details come from another sample of the same person, matched by shared clones. The specimen was peripheral blood mononuclear cells (PBMCs), collected at new diagnosis, from a patient treated with antithyroid drugs.

The CDR3 reads CASSQEGRSYEQYF. The DNA reads TGCGCCAGCAGCCAGGAGGGGCGGTCCTACGAGCAGTACTTC. Rearrangement joined TRBV5-1 to TRBJ2-7; the D gene is perhaps TRBD2, from 6 matching bases. The CDR3 starts with the cysteine, ends with the phenylalanine, and has 14 residues. Of the read, only the CDR3 DNA is kept; its 42 bases are in frame from base 1. At the junction V is shortened by 4 bases and J by 1 base, with 12 bases in between. In the germline V gene, CDR1 corresponds to SGHRS and CDR2 to YFSETQ. Extended through the reference TRBV5-1 and TRBJ2-7 proteins, this CDR3 yields the full variable domain: KAGVTQTPRYLIKTRGQQVTLSCSPISGHRSVSWYQQTPGQGLQFLFEYFSETQRNKGNFPGRFSGRQFSNSRSEMNVSTLELGDSALYLCASSQEGRSYEQYFGPGTRLTVT.